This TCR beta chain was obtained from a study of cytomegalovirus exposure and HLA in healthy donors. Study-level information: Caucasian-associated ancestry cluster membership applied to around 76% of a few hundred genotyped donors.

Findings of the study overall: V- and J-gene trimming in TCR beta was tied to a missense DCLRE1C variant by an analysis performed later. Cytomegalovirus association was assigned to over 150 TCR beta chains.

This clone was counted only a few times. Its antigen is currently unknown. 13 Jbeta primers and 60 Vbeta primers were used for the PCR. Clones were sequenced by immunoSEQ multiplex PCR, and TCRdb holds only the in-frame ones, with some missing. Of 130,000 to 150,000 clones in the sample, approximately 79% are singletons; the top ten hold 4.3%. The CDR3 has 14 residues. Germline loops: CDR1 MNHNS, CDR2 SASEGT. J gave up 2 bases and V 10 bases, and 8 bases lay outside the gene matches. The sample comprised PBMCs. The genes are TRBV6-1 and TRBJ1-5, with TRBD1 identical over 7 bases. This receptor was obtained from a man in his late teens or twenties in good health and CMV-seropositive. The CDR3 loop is CATLRGAGNQPQHF. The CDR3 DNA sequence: TGTGCCACCCTCAGGGGGGCTGGCAATCAGCCCCAGCATTTT.